Given below is one T cell receptor (beta chain) in context. The data were produced by immunoSEQ multiplex PCR, yet TCRdb's version contains in-frame clones alone and is incomplete. This table holds 20,000 to 30,000 clones, just over 85% found once. The sample comes from a study of PD-1 blockade in classical Hodgkin lymphoma. All trial patients relapsed after autologous stem cell transplantation. Between the trimmed V and J ends, which lost 5 bases and 3 bases, there was a span of 10 bases. Germline-derived CDR1 and CDR2 are SEHNR and FQNEAQ (reference sequence). The CDR3 is made up of 13 amino acids. Sequencing used peripheral blood mononuclear cells (PBMCs), obtained at baseline. The chain links TRBV7-9 to TRBJ1-2, with D maybe TRBD1 (6 bases). The sequence was obtained from a human donor with classical Hodgkin lymphoma. The CDR3 DNA sequence: TGTGCCAGCAGCCTCAGACAGGACTATGGCTACACCTTC. Translating gives CASSLRQDYGYTF.